Sequencing of this T cell receptor (beta chain) was carried out in a study of Ad26.COV2.S vaccination and SARS-CoV-2 variants (dated by TCRdb to about 2021). Some background on the complete study: Vaccine-arm donors were drawn from COV1001, a multicentre, randomized, double-blind, placebo-controlled phase I-IIa trial of Ad26.COV2.S in healthy adults. Ad26.COV2.S was given intramuscularly at 5x10^10 or 1x10^11 viral particles, as a single shot or as two shots 56 days apart. TCRbeta repertoire sequencing served as the tool for gauging how specific and how broad the SARS-CoV-2-reactive T cell receptors were following Ad26.COV2.S vaccination. A total of about 30 samples were included in the TCR-sequenced set, comprising around 19 Ad26.COV2.S vaccine recipients, 5 placebo recipients and 8 SARS-CoV-2 convalescent individuals. Trial participants were randomized into five groups of five, in which low-dose or high-dose Ad26.COV2.S was given once or twice, or placebo was given on both occasions. Investigators remained blinded to trial group allocation during experiments and outcome assessment. Beyond this particular receptor, the publication reports: The authors noted that total T cell responses may have been underestimated by the TCR breadth and depth analyses. Compared with placebo recipients, Ad26.COV2.S recipients showed higher spike-specific TCR breadth (P = 0.0014). Comparing responses between vaccine doses or regimens was not something the study was powered to do. Substantial breadth of spike-specific CD8+ and CD4+ T cell responses was reported after vaccination. Vaccine and placebo recipients had comparable non-spike TCR breadth, which fits with the vaccine containing only spike.

This clone was found once. Its antigen is unknown. No base quality values were provided; no much bigger clone lies one nucleotide off. What this sample's treatment or condition label stands for: some 20 received Ad26.COV2.S at low or high dose, single or two shots; several received placebo; per-sample allocation not given. Repertoires of vaccine and placebo recipients were sequenced from samples collected on day 63 after the first injection. Cohort 1b enrolled around 24 adults aged 18-55 years at a single site in Boston, USA, between 29 July and 7 August 2020. As a vaccine, Ad26.COV2.S was a replication-incompetent adenovirus type 26 vector that expressed a prefusion-stabilized SARS-CoV-2 spike protein derived from the original Wuhan strain. Deletion took 0 bases off V and 5 bases off J, with a span of 15 bases between the germline ends. The germline V gene (reference sequence) gives CDR1 as SGHNT and CDR2 as YYREEE. The CDR3 runs 15 amino acids, cysteine and phenylalanine included. Solely the CDR3 DNA is kept, with 45 bases framed from the first base.

The immunoSEQ Assay was the method used to sequence TCRbeta CDR3 regions. After extraction, genomic DNA underwent amplification by bias-controlled multiplex PCR, followed by high-throughput sequencing. In the original analysis: To quantify the absolute abundance of every unique TCRbeta CDR3 region, sequences were collapsed and filtered. T cell fraction was estimated by normalization of TCRbeta template counts to usable DNA, with usable DNA being measured through amplification of reference genes present in all nucleated cells. Repertoire TCRs were annotated as SARS-CoV-2-specific by exact matching of V gene, CDR3 amino acid sequence and J gene to a known reactive TCR set. The reference SARS-CoV-2 TCR set was derived from MIRA and filtered for enrichment in COVID-19-positive ImmuneCODE repertoires, a step that removed public or cross-reactive TCRs. Drawing on the MIRA antigens, annotated TCRs were analysed further at the level of specific ORF or position within ORF. Breadth was defined as the number of annotated unique rearrangements divided by the total number of unique productive rearrangements, and depth was defined as the summed frequency of the annotated unique rearrangements. Two-sided Wilcoxon rank-sum tests were used to compare TCR breadth between groups. Held by TCRdb, this immuneACCESS table contains in-frame sequences only and omits some clones. Under half of the omission traces to an unresolved V gene where checked; the cause of the rest is unknown. Clone size and V and J calls were adopted from that table, with D and trimming inferred from the DNA. Present in this sample are almost 400,000 clones, approximately 90% of which were seen just once. Around 1.9% of the sample belongs to the ten largest clones.

This TCR came from a person between 18 and 65 years old who received the Ad26.COV2.S COVID-19 vaccine or a placebo. Sequencing was performed on peripheral blood, taken in a trial of Ad26.COV2.S vaccine versus placebo. This chain is built from TRBV5-4 and TRBJ2-7, and possibly TRBD2, on 6 matching bases. The sequenced DNA: TGTGCCAGCAGCTTGGCCGCCGGGGCGGGGAACGAGCAGTACTTC. Its translation reads: CASSLAAGAGNEQYF.